This entry lists 23 T cell receptor beta chains sequenced from one sample in a study of T cells in localized non-small cell lung cancer. Libraries were prepared by immunoSEQ multiplex PCR; TCRdb keeps only in-frame clonotypes and omits some of them. The top ten clones hold around a fifth of a sample with 11,000 or so clones, under 90% of them seen once. The source was peripheral blood, collected before any cancer treatment. Source of these receptors: a male donor at least 60 years old with stage I lung adenocarcinoma.

The chain uses TRBV30 and TRBJ2-7, with TRBD1 matching 9 bases. This CDR3 has 14 amino acids. The V and J ends lost 3 bases and 2 bases, in that order; junction bases with no gene match: 5. Germline lookup yields CDR1 GTSNPN and CDR2 SVGIG (reference sequence). The CDR3 region is CAWRGGQGAYEQYF. In DNA, the CDR3 is TGTGCCTGGAGAGGGGGACAGGGAGCCTACGAGCAGTACTTC.

The rearrangement uses TRBV5-6 and TRBJ2-5; D unclear. The V gene lost 1 base and the J gene lost 0 bases, with 4 bases spanning the gap. Germline lookup yields CDR1 SGHDT and CDR2 YYEEEE. This CDR3 contains 13 residues. The CDR3 nucleotides read TGTGCCAGCAGCTTGTACAACCAAGAGACCCAGTACTTC. This encodes CASSLYNQETQYF.

This rearrangement joins TRBV27 to TRBJ1-2; D perhaps matches TRBD1 (5 bases). The CDR3 loop spans 12 amino acids. Germline CDR1 MNHEY, CDR2 SMNVEV (reference sequence). Between the trimmed V and J ends, which lost 4 bases and 8 bases, there was a span of 11 bases. Here the CDR3 reads CASSSRDWGYTF. CDR3 bases: TGTGCCAGCAGTTCCCGGGACTGGGGCTACACCTTC.

This sequence joins TRBV19 and TRBJ2-2; D is perhaps TRBD1 (6 bases). V lost 3 bases to trimming and J lost 2 bases, with 10 bases between them. The CDR3 has 15 amino acids. Germline CDR1 LNHDA, CDR2 SQIVND (reference sequence). CDR3 coding DNA: TGTGCCAGTAGTATTCTGACAGGAAACACCGGGGAGCTGTTTTTT. It is translated as CASSILTGNTGELFF.

V usage is TRBV28 and J usage is TRBJ2-7, with TRBD1 matching 7 bases. The trim removed 6 bases at V and 3 bases at J, leaving 11 bases unmatched. In germline, CDR1 is MDHEN, CDR2 SYDVKM. CDR3 size: 15 residues. The CDR3 spells CASSPGTVESYEQYF. CDR3 DNA: TGTGCCAGCAGCCCCGGGACAGTGGAGAGCTACGAGCAGTACTTC. The variable domain in full, with the rest retrieved from reference TRBV28 and TRBJ2-7, is DVKVTQSSRYLVKRTGEKVFLECVQDMDHENMFWYRQDPGLGLRLIYFSYDVKMKEKGDIPEGYSVSREKKERFSLILESASTNQTSMYLCASSPGTVESYEQYFGPGTRLTVT.

The chain joins TRBV29-1 to TRBJ1-4; 8 positions match TRBD1. The germline V gene has CDR1 SQVTM and CDR2 ANQGSEA. The CDR3 length is 12 residues. V was clipped by 7 bases and J by 7 bases; unmatched bases: 5. The CDR3 sequence is CSAQGAGEKLFF. The CDR3 nucleotides read TGCAGCGCTCAGGGGGCCGGTGAAAAACTGTTTTTT.

The chain couples TRBV5-1 to TRBJ2-1; TRBD1 agrees at 8 bases. Per germline, CDR1 SGHRS and CDR2 YFSETQ. Trimming at V came to 2 bases and at J to 7 bases, leaving 14 bases not matched to a gene. CDR3 size: 17 residues. The CDR3 DNA is TGCGCCAGCAGCTTAGGAAGGTGGGACAGGTCCGAAAATGAGCAGTTCTTC. Translation gives CASSLGRWDRSENEQFF.

The CDR3 spells CASSQAPGQGAGVQYF. CDR3 nucleotides: TGCGCCAGCAGCCAAGCACCGGGACAGGGGGCTGGGGTTCAGTACTTC. J is TRBJ2-5 and V is TRBV4-3, with 12 nucleotides matching TRBD1. This CDR3 contains 16 residues. Germline CDR1 reads LGHNA; CDR2 reads YSLEER. Trimming removed 1 base from V and 11 bases from J; junction bases left unmatched: 11.

The chain couples TRBV2 to TRBJ1-1, with 8 bases aligning to TRBD1. CDR3 length: 17 amino acids. The germline V gene has CDR1 SNHLY and CDR2 FYNNEI. V shed 1 base and J 5 bases; nucleotides not matched to a gene: 12. The chain's CDR3 is CASSEVRTGSVRTEAFF. The CDR3 DNA reads as TGTGCCAGCAGTGAAGTGAGGACAGGGAGTGTACGGACTGAAGCTTTCTTT. Using reference TRBV2 and TRBJ1-1 for the parts outside the CDR3, the full variable domain is EPEVTQTPSHQVTQMGQEVILRCVPISNHLYFYWYRQILGQKVEFLVSFYNNEISEKSEIFDDQFSVERPDGSNFTLKIRSTKLEDSAMYFCASSEVRTGSVRTEAFFGQGTRLTVV.

V and J are TRBV7-9 and TRBJ2-1; 13 positions match TRBD2. Germline loops: CDR1 SEHNR, CDR2 FQNEAQ (reference sequence). This CDR3 comprises 15 residues. The junction had 2 bases not matched to a gene; V was cut back by 2 bases and J by 7 bases. The CDR3 is CASSLWTSGGNEQFF. CDR3 bases: TGTGCCAGCAGCTTATGGACTAGCGGGGGTAATGAGCAGTTCTTC.

J is TRBJ1-5 and V is TRBV19; D is perhaps TRBD1 (6 bases). The CDR3 is 15 amino acids. Trimming stripped 3 bases from V and 6 bases from J, with 15 bases between. Looked up from germline, CDR1 is LNHDA and CDR2 is SQIVND (reference sequence). The CDR3 is CASSIRGGGSQPQHF. As DNA, the CDR3 is TGTGCCAGTAGTATTCGGGGAGGGGGGAGTCAGCCCCAGCATTTT.

V is TRBV5-1 and J is TRBJ1-2; no definite D call. Germline assignment: CDR1 SGHRS and CDR2 YFSETQ. Trimming removed 3 bases from V and 8 bases from J, with 11 bases in between. The CDR3 has 12 residues. The CDR3 protein is CASSSTGPGYTF. CDR3 coding DNA: TGCGCCAGCAGCTCGACCGGTCCGGGCTACACCTTC.

The chain combines TRBV7-6 with TRBJ1-2; no firm D call. The germline V gene has CDR1 SGHVS and CDR2 FNYEAQ. CDR3 length: 15 amino acids. The germline V and J ends were trimmed by 1 base and 8 bases, with 17 bases remaining between them. CDR3 DNA sequence: TGTGCCAGCAGCTTAGAAGGACGCCCGGTGGAGGGCTACACCTTC. As protein: CASSLEGRPVEGYTF.

V and J are TRBV9 and TRBJ2-2; 7 bases line up with TRBD1. The trim removed 0 bases at V and 2 bases at J, leaving 7 bases unmatched. Germline CDR1 reads SGDLS; CDR2 reads YYNGEE. The CDR3 is 17 residues long. CDR3 DNA sequence: TGTGCCAGCAGCGTAGGACAGGGACAGATAAACACCGGGGAGCTGTTTTTT. The encoded protein is CASSVGQGQINTGELFF.

The chain recombines TRBV7-2 with TRBJ2-3; D call uncertain. The CDR3 has 14 residues. V was clipped by 4 bases and J by 4 bases, with 12 bases between them. The germline CDR1 and CDR2 sequences are SGHTA and FQGNSA. The DNA of the CDR3 is TGTGCCAGCAGCTCCGGTCCTAAGGCAGATACGCAGTATTTT. Protein sequence: CASSSGPKADTQYF.

The chain links TRBV19 to TRBJ1-2; no definite D call. V lost 7 bases and J 2 bases, leaving 14 bases between the germline ends. This CDR3 contains 14 residues. In germline, CDR1 is LNHDA, CDR2 SQIVND (reference sequence). CDR3 loop: CASTTKEGNYGYTF. CDR3 coding DNA: TGTGCCAGTACGACGAAGGAGGGAAACTATGGCTACACCTTC.

The J gene is TRBJ1-2, the V gene TRBV28; D gene unclear. CDR1 and CDR2 from the germline V gene are MDHEN and SYDVKM. The CDR3 is made up of 13 amino acids. V was clipped by 4 bases and J by 4 bases, with 10 bases between them. CDR3 residues: CASSSKMTYGYTF. The CDR3 DNA reads TGTGCCAGCAGTTCCAAGATGACCTATGGCTACACCTTC.

V and J are TRBV5-4 and TRBJ2-3; TRBD2 matches at 8 bases. CDR3 length: 14 residues. Germline assignment: CDR1 SGHNT and CDR2 YYREEE (reference sequence). The J segment lost 4 bases and the V segment lost 3 bases, leaving 4 bases of the junction unmatched. CDR3 DNA: TGTGCCAGCAGCTCTTCGGGGGGGGCAGATACGCAGTATTTT. Amino acid sequence: CASSSSGGADTQYF.

This chain uses TRBV7-6 with TRBJ2-2; D ambiguous. Per germline, CDR1 SGHVS and CDR2 FNYEAQ. The CDR3 consists of 14 residues. Trimming removed 0 bases at V and 1 base at J, with 3 bases between. This chain's CDR3 is CASSLAGNTGELFF. The CDR3 DNA follows: TGTGCCAGCAGCTTAGCAGGGAACACCGGGGAGCTGTTTTTT.

The chain combines TRBV6-6 with TRBJ2-3; perhaps TRBD1 as D (6 bases). The V and J ends lost 10 bases and 1 base respectively, with 18 bases between them. This CDR3 has 15 residues. Per germline, CDR1 MNHNY and CDR2 SVGAGI (reference sequence). The CDR3 spells CATNRERWGTDTQYF. For the CDR3, the DNA is TGTGCCACGAACAGGGAGCGGTGGGGCACAGATACGCAGTATTTT.

The chain couples TRBV2 to TRBJ2-5; 7 bases are a match to TRBD1. Trimming at V came to 7 bases and at J to 4 bases, leaving 0 bases not matched to a gene. Germline V gene lookup returns CDR1 SNHLY and CDR2 FYNNEI. The CDR3 totals 11 residues. The CDR3 nucleotides are TGTGCCAGCACAGGGGGAGAGACCCAGTACTTC. It yields the protein CASTGGETQYF. The entire variable domain, with the rest obtained from reference TRBV2 and TRBJ2-5, is as follows: EPEVTQTPSHQVTQMGQEVILRCVPISNHLYFYWYRQILGQKVEFLVSFYNNEISEKSEIFDDQFSVERPDGSNFTLKIRSTKLEDSAMYFCASTGGETQYFGPGTRLLVL.

V is TRBV5-1 and J is TRBJ2-5, with 9 bases that match TRBD1. CDR3 length: 13 amino acids. With 4 bases clipped from V and 5 bases from J, the junction kept 3 bases outside the gene matches. CDR1 and CDR2 from the germline V gene are SGHRS and YFSETQ. CDR3 DNA sequence: TGCGCCAGCAGCAAGGGGACAGGGGAGACCCAGTACTTC. This codes for CASSKGTGETQYF.

CDR3 sequence reads: CASTLTGTGNTIYF. CDR3 bases: TGTGCCAGCACCCTGACAGGGACTGGAAACACCATATATTTT. V gene TRBV28 combines with J gene TRBJ1-3; 7 bases line up with TRBD1. J lost 2 bases, V lost 7 bases, and 5 bases had no gene match. Germline V gene sequence: CDR1 MDHEN, CDR2 SYDVKM. CDR3 length equals 14 residues. The variable domain in full, completed from reference TRBV28 and TRBJ1-3, reads DVKVTQSSRYLVKRTGEKVFLECVQDMDHENMFWYRQDPGLGLRLIYFSYDVKMKEKGDIPEGYSVSREKKERFSLILESASTNQTSMYLCASTLTGTGNTIYFGEGSWLTVV.